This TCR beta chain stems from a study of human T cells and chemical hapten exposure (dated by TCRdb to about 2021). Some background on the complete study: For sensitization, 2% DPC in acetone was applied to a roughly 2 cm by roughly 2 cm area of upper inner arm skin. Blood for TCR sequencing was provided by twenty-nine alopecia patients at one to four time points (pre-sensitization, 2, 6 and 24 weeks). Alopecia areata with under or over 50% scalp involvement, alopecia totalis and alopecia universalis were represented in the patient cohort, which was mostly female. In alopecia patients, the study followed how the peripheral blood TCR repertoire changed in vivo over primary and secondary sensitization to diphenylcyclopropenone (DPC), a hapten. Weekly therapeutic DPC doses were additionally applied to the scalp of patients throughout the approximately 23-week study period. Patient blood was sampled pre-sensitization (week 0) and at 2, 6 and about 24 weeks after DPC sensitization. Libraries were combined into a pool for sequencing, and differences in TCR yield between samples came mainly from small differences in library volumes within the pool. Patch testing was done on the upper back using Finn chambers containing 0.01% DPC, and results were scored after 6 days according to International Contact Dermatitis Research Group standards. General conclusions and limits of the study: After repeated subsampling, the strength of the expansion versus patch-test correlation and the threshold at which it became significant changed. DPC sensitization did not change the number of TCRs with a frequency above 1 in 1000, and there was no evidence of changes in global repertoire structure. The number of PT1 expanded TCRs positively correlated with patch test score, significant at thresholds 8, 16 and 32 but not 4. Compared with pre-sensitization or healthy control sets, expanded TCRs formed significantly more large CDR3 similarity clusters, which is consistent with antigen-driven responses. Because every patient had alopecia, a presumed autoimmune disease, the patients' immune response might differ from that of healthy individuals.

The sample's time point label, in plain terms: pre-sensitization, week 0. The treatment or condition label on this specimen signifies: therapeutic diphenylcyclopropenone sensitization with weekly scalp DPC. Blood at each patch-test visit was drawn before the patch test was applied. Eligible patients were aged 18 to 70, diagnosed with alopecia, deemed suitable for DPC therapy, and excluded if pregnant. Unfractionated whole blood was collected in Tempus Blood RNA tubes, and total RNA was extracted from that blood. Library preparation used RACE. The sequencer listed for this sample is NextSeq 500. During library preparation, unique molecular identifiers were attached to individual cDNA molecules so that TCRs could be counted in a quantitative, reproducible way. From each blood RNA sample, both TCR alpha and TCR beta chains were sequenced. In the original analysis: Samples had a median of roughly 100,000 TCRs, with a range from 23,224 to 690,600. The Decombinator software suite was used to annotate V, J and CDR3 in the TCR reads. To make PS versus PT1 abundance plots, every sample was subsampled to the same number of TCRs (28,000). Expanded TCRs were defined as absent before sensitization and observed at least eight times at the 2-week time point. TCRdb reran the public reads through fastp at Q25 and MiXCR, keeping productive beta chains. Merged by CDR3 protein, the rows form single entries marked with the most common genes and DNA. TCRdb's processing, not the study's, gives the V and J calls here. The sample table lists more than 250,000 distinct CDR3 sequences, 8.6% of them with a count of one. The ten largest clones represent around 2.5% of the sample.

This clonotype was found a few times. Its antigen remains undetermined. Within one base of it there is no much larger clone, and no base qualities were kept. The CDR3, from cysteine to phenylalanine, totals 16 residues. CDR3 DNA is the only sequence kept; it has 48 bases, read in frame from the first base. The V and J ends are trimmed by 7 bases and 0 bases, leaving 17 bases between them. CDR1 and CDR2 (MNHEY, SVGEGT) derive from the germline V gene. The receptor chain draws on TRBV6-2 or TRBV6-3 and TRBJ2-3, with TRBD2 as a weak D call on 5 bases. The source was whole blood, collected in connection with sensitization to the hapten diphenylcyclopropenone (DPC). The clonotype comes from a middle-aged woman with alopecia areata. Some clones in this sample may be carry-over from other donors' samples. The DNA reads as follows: TGTGCCAGCACACAGCGGAGCGGAATTAGCACAGATACGCAGTATTTT. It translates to CASTQRSGISTDTQYF.